These 8 T cell receptor beta chains were all obtained from the same sample, sequenced in a study of radiotherapy plus CTLA-4 blockade in lung cancer (dated 2018 in TCRdb). Libraries were prepared through the immunoSEQ multiplex PCR assay. TCRdb carries this immuneACCESS record with in-frame sequences only. Its versions omit some clonotypes, under half of them owing to an unresolved V gene in the studies checked, with the rest unexplained. A total of 45,000 or so clones appear in this sample, approximately 79% of them only once. The ten largest clones add up to just under 8.5% of the sample. The sequencing used peripheral blood, collected from a patient treated with radiotherapy plus ipilimumab. The source of these receptors is a human donor with non-small cell lung cancer who had stable disease on radiotherapy plus ipilimumab.

With respect to this clone: A junction boundary mismatches the germline segment, possibly from a read error. The chain has TRBV5-4 and TRBJ1-1; perhaps TRBD1 as D (5 bases). CDR3 length equals 15 residues. CDR1 and CDR2 from the germline V gene are SGHNT and YYREEE (reference sequence). The CDR3 loop is CASSYPGTVNTKAFF. CDR3 in DNA: TGTGCCAGCAGCTACCCCGGGACGGTGAACACTAAAGCTTTCTTT.

J is TRBJ1-4 and V is TRBV19; D unclear. This CDR3 is built from 13 residues. Germline values: CDR1 LNHDA, CDR2 SQIVND (reference sequence). V lost 10 bases and J lost 0, with 9 bases in between. CDR3 sequence: CATSGPTNEKLFF. The CDR3, as DNA: TGTGCCACCTCGGGTCCAACTAATGAAAAACTGTTTTTT. The whole variable domain, filled in from reference TRBV19 and TRBJ1-4, reads DGGITQSPKYLFRKEGQNVTLSCEQNLNHDAMYWYRQDPGQGLRLIYYSQIVNDFQKGDIAEGYSVSREKKESFPLTVTSAQKNPTAFYLCATSGPTNEKLFFGSGTQLSVL.

This clone was detected a few times. The gene calls are TRBV10-3 and TRBJ1-2, with TRBD1 as a possible D gene (6 bases). The CDR3 totals 14 residues. With 8 bases removed from V and 0 bases from J, the gap between germline ends came to 13 bases. The germline CDR1 and CDR2 sequences are ENHRY and SYGVKD. CDR3 in amino acids: CAISGQTSNYGYTF. As DNA, the CDR3 is TGTGCCATCTCCGGACAGACTTCTAACTATGGCTACACCTTC.

The rearrangement uses TRBV2 and TRBJ2-1; TRBD2 agrees at 8 bases. Looked up from germline, CDR1 is SNHLY and CDR2 is FYNNEI. V was clipped by 5 bases and J by 10 bases; unmatched bases: 10. This CDR3 spans 14 amino acids. The CDR3, as DNA: TGTGCCAGCAGTATGACTAGCGCTCAATTAGAGCAGTTCTTC. This gives the protein CASSMTSAQLEQFF.

The chain recombines TRBV10-1 with TRBJ2-3; TRBD2 aligns across 12 bases. CDR1 and CDR2 (germline): WNHNN, SYGVQD (reference sequence). The CDR3 has 14 amino acids. V was clipped by 8 bases and J by 6 bases; unmatched bases: 6. The CDR3 here is CASSGLAGTDTQYF. The CDR3, as DNA: TGCGCCAGCTCAGGACTAGCGGGGACGGATACGCAGTATTTT.

This chain connects TRBV18 to TRBJ2-7; no firm D call. The CDR3 totals 15 residues. The V and J ends lost 1 base and 3 bases respectively, with 13 bases between them. CDR1 is KGHSH and CDR2 is LQKENI in the germline V gene. The CDR3 is CASSPLGPPNYEQYF. CDR3 DNA: TGTGCCAGCTCACCACTAGGTCCTCCTAACTACGAGCAGTACTTC.

This clone was counted a single time. V usage is TRBV5-1 and J usage is TRBJ2-5; 9 bases are shared with TRBD1. The CDR3 contains 13 residues. Trimming cost V 4 bases and J 4 bases; bases outside gene matches: 2. From germline, CDR1 is SGHRS and CDR2 YFSETQ. The CDR3 loop reads CASSPGQGETQYF. The CDR3 DNA reads TGCGCCAGCAGCCCGGGACAGGGAGAGACCCAGTACTTC.

V is TRBV7-8 and J is TRBJ1-1; no firm D call. V was clipped by 3 bases and J by 7 bases, with 12 bases between them. The CDR3 covers 13 residues. In germline, CDR1 is SGHVS, CDR2 FQNEAQ. The CDR3 region is CASSLGRSNEAFF. The DNA of the CDR3 is TGTGCCAGCAGCTTGGGGAGGTCCAATGAAGCTTTCTTT. The full variable domain, completed using reference TRBV7-8 and TRBJ1-1, is GAGVSQSPRYKVAKRGQDVALRCDPISGHVSLFWYQQALGQGPEFLTYFQNEAQLDKSGLPSDRFFAERPEGSVSTLKIQRTQQEDSAVYLCASSLGRSNEAFFGQGTRLTVV.